The entry that follows covers one TCR beta chain sequence. CDR1 LNHDA and CDR2 SQIVND come from the germline V gene (reference sequence). The CDR3 consists of 16 residues. Trimming removed 4 bases from V and 4 bases from J; junction bases left unmatched: 12. Clinical histories supplied by participants themselves formed the basis of cohort assignment. This sample is part of a study of blood T cell repertoires in COVID-19. Original processing methods: Reference gene primer amplification gave nucleated cell count estimates. The table came from immunoSEQ multiplex PCR; TCRdb's copy has only in-frame clones and leaves some out. Clone size and the V and J calls come from that table; the DNA yielded D and trimming. Counted here are about 440,000 clones, less than 95% occurring once; the ten biggest clones make up about 0.63%.

What was sequenced was PBMCs or T cells enriched from blood (not recorded which). The sequence was collected from a young man who had recovered from COVID-19. The V gene is TRBV19, the J gene TRBJ1-2; 7 positions match TRBD1. The CDR3 loop reads CASSKGLDRALYGYTF. The CDR3 bases are TGTGCCAGTAGTAAGGGCCTCGACAGGGCGCTCTATGGCTACACCTTC.